One and the same sample provided the 3 T cell receptor beta chains below, sequenced in a study. Using its own MiXCR run on the 5' RACE reads, TCRdb lists one record per CDR3 protein. The repertoire includes some 10,000 distinct CDR3 sequences, roughly 60% of them detected once, and 6.2% sits in the top ten. Sequenced: tumor-infiltrating memory CD4+ T cells sorted from the breast tumor. Subset given: memory CD4+ T cells, CD4+CD45RO+CD25-. All receptors come from a female donor with breast cancer.

In this sample, this clonotype turned up a few times. The chain joins TRBV27 to TRBJ2-3; D gene unclear. This CDR3 has 12 amino acids. The germline V gene has CDR1 MNHEY and CDR2 SMNVEV (reference sequence). V lost 6 bases to trimming and J lost 14 bases, with 18 bases between them. DNA for the CDR3: TGTGCCAGCAGCCCCCGAGGAAGTTTGGGGTATTTT. Encoded protein: CASSPRGSLGYF.

Concerning this clonotype: Likely a read error: the CDR3 ends without its conserved phenylalanine or tryptophan. V is TRBV5-1 and J is TRBJ2-7; D perhaps matches TRBD1 (6 bases). V lost 0 bases and J lost 0, with 19 bases in between. Per germline, CDR1 SGHRS and CDR2 YFSETQ. The CDR3 sequence is 18 residues long. In nucleotides, the CDR3 is TGCGCCAGCAGCTTGGGAGCCGGAGGTAGGGACAACTCCTACGAGCAGTACCTC. This gives the protein CASSLGAGGRDNSYEQYL.

V usage is TRBV5-1 and J usage is TRBJ2-1; D remains unclear. Trimming pared 1 base from V and 10 bases from J, leaving 15 bases between. The CDR3 is made up of 14 amino acids. Germline V CDR1 and CDR2: SGHRS, YFSETQ. As DNA, the CDR3 is TGCGCCAGCAGCTTGCTCTTGCAGGACCGCGAGCAGTTCTTC. This encodes CASSLLLQDREQFF.